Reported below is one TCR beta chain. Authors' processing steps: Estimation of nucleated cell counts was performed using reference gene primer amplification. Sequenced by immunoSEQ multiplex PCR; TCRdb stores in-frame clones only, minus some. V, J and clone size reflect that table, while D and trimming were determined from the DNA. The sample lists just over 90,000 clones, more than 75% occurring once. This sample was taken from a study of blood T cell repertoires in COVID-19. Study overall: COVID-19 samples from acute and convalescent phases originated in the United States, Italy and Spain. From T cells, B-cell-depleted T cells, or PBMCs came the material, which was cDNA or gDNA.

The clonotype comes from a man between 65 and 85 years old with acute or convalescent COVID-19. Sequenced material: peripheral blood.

The CDR3 loop reads CASSLRDRPYNEQFF. CDR3 DNA sequence: TGTGCCAGTAGCCTCCGGGACAGACCATACAATGAGCAGTTCTTC. The chain employs TRBV19 and TRBJ2-1, with 7 bases lining up with TRBD1. This CDR3 is built from 15 residues. V shed 6 bases, J shed 4 bases, and the junction held 9 bases outside the gene matches. Germline CDR1 reads LNHDA; CDR2 reads SQIVND (reference sequence).